This T cell receptor beta chain was profiled in a study of regulatory T cells in long-lasting Graves disease. Described time point: newly diagnosed GD, antithyroid drugs for less than 3 months. Making the TCR library involved RNA that had been extracted from PBMCs. One endocrinology department in Xi'an, China, was where patients came from. The authors drew approximately 9 milliliters of peripheral blood into EDTA tubes. On this clonotype: Its specificity is unknown.

Trimming stripped 3 bases from V and 3 bases from J, with 12 bases between. The CDR3 sequence is 14 residues long. In germline, CDR1 is ENHRY, CDR2 SYGVKD. Arm-PCR of CDR3 regions and iRepertoire HTBI primers were used to build TCR beta libraries. TCRdb recomputed calls from the multiplex PCR reads with MiXCR, one row per CDR3 protein. Seen here are under 300,000 distinct CDR3 sequences, 15% to 20% observed once, and the top ten hold 11% to 15%. General study findings and limits: Persistent disease was associated with favored TRBV28 usage and with favored use of TRBJ1-2 and TRBJ2-5.

The same data also went into a second study, on T cells in Graves' hyperthyroidism and ophthalmopathy. That source reports: Most expanded thyroid clonotypes above 0.001 recurred in blood.

Sequences were derived from peripheral blood mononuclear cells (PBMCs), sampled at new diagnosis, from a patient treated with antithyroid drugs. The V gene is TRBV10-3, the J gene TRBJ2-7, with D unclear. The sequence came from a woman aged 30 to 39 with Graves disease. The CDR3 spells CAISDTNIYYEQYF. CDR3 DNA: TGTGCCATCAGTGATACTAATATTTACTACGAGCAGTACTTC.